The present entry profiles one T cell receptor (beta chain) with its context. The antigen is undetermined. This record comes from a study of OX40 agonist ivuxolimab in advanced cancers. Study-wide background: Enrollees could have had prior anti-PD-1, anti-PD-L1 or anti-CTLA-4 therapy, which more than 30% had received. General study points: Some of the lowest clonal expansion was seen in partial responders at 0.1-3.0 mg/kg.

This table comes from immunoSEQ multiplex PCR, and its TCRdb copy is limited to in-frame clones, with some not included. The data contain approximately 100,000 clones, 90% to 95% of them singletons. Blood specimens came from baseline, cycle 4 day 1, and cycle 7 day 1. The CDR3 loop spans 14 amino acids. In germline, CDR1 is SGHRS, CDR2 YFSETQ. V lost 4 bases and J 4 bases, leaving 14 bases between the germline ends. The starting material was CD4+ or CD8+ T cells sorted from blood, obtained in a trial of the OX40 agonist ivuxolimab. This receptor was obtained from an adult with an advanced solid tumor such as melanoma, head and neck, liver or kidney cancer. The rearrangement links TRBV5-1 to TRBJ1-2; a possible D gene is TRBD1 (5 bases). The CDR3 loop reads CASSRGGDLYGYTF. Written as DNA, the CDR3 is TGCGCCAGCAGCCGGGGCGGAGATCTCTATGGCTACACCTTC.